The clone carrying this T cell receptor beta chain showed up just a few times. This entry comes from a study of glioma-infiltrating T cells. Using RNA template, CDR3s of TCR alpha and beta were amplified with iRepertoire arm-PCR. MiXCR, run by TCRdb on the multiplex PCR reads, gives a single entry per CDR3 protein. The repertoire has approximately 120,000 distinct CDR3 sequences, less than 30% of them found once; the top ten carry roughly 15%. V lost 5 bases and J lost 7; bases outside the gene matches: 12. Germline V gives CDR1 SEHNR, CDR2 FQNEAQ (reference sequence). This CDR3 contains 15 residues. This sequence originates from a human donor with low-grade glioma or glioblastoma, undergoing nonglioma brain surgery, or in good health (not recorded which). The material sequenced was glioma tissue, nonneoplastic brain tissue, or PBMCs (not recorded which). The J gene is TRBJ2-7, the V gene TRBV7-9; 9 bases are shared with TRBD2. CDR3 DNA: TGTGCCAGCAGCACGGGACTAGCTTCCTCTAAGGAGCAGTACTTC. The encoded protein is CASSTGLASSKEQYF. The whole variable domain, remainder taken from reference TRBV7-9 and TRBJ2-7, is DTGVSQNPRHKITKRGQNVTFRCDPISEHNRLYWYRQTLGQGPEFLTYFQNEAQLEKSRLLSDRFSAERPKGSFSTLEIQRTEQGDSAMYLCASSTGLASSKEQYFGPGTRLTVT.